This T cell receptor (beta chain) derives from a study of T cells in Graves' hyperthyroidism and ophthalmopathy. The wider study: The initial diagnosis was the point when peripheral blood was collected, ahead of any treatment.

General study points: Blood samples included most of the expanded thyroid clonotypes exceeding 0.001.

J gave up 10 bases and V 3 bases, and 6 bases lay outside the gene matches. Germline CDR1 is MDHEN and CDR2 is SYDVKM. The CDR3 loop spans 14 amino acids. This clonotype occurred a few times. Its cognate antigen is unknown. The PBMCs studied were ones that came from roughly 11 ml fresh peripheral blood. Amplification of TCR beta CDR3 regions used RNA as the template. The HTBI primer set was used in a first-round RT-PCR of the TCR CDR3. TCRdb used MiXCR to reprocess the multiplex PCR reads, holding one entry per CDR3 protein. The sample contains 350,000 or so distinct CDR3 sequences, about 17% of which appear only once.

Sequencing used blood. This TCR was sampled from a woman in her thirties with Graves' hyperthyroidism that later progressed to Graves' ophthalmopathy. V and J are TRBV28 and TRBJ2-1; 10 nucleotides agree with TRBD2. In DNA form, the CDR3 reads TGTGCCAGCAGTTTGGTAGCGGGAGGTTCCGAGCAGTTCTTC. Residues: CASSLVAGGSEQFF.